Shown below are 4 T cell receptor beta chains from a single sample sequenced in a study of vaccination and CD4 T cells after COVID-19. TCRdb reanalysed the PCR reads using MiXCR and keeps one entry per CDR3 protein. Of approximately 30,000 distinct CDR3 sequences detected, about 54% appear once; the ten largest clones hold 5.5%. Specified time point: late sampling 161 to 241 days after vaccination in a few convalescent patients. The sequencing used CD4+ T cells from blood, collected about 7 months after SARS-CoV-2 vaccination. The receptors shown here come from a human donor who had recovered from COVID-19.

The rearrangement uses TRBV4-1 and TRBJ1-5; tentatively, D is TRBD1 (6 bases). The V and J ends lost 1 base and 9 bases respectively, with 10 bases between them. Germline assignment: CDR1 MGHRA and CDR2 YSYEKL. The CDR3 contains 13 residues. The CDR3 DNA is TGCGCCAGCAGCCAAGCCCCACAGGGGCCCCAGCATTTT. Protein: CASSQAPQGPQHF.

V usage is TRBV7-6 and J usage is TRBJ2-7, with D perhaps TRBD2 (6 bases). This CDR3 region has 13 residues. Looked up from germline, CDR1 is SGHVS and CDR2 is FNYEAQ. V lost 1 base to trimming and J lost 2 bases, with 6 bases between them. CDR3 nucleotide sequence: TGTGCCAGCAGCTTAGGCGGGACCTACGAGCAGTACTTC. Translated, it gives CASSLGGTYEQYF.

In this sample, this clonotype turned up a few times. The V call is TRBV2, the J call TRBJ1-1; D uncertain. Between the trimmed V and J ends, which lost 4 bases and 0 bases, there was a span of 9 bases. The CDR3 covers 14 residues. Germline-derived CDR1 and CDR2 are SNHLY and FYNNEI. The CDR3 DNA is TGTGCCAGCAGTGCCGAGATATTGAACACTGAAGCTTTCTTT. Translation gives CASSAEILNTEAFF.

The CDR3, as DNA: TGCGCCAGCAGCCCAGATTGGACTAGCGGGTGGAAGACCCAGTACTTC. Protein sequence: CASSPDWTSGWKTQYF. The chain joins TRBV4-3 to TRBJ2-5, with 11 bases aligning to TRBD2. V lost 4 bases and J lost 6; bases outside the gene matches: 10. Germline assignment: CDR1 LGHNA and CDR2 YSLEER. This CDR3 has 16 amino acids.